The 27 T cell receptor beta chains given below trace back to one sample, sequenced in a study of CD8+ T cells in alopecia areata. The treatment: oral pan-JAK inhibitor, 5-10 mg twice daily. Isolated RNA was reverse transcribed into cDNA used as the sequencing template. Clones were read by immunoSEQ multiplex PCR, and TCRdb kept only the in-frame ones, dropping some. This sample has about 140,000 clones, with 75% to 85% found just once. Specimen: CD8+ T cells sorted from blood, collected at week 4, from a patient treated with tofacitinib. These receptors originate from a human donor with alopecia areata.

As concerns this clone: At one boundary the junction diverges from the germline segment, which might be a read error. The chain links TRBV10-3 to TRBJ2-2; the D is unclear. This CDR3 region has 12 residues. Per the germline V gene, CDR1 is ENHRY and CDR2 is SYGVKD. CDR3 in amino acids: CASSYPNGELFF. The CDR3, as DNA: TGTGCCAGCAGTTACCCCAACGGGGAGCTGTTTTTT.

The chain employs TRBV2 and TRBJ2-2; possibly TRBD1 for D (6 bases). The germline V gene encodes CDR1 SNHLY and CDR2 FYNNEI. V dropped 4 bases and J dropped 5 bases, with 17 bases sitting between them. CDR3 length equals 16 residues. CDR3 sequence reads: CASSARQQGDTGELFF. The CDR3 nucleotides read TGTGCCAGCAGTGCCCGACAACAGGGAGATACCGGGGAGCTGTTTTTT.

With regard to this clone: This specimen includes other DNA sequences encoding the same CDR3. This rearrangement joins TRBV5-4 to TRBJ2-3, with D unresolved. V dropped 4 bases and J dropped 2 bases, with 5 bases sitting between them. Germline CDR1 and CDR2: SGHNT and YYREEE (reference sequence). The CDR3 runs to 12 residues. The CDR3 nucleotides read TGTGCCAGCAGCCCGACCACAGATACGCAGTATTTT. This sequence encodes CASSPTTDTQYF.

This clone has more than one count but fewer than ten. The J gene is TRBJ2-2, the V gene TRBV23-1; D gene uncertain. TRBV23-1 is an ORF, with its function uncertain. The CDR3 covers 14 residues. Trimming took off 0 bases at V and 3 bases at J, with 5 bases between the two ends. DNA of the CDR3: TGCGCCAGCAGTCAATCGACCGACACCGGGGAGCTGTTTTTT. Translation: CASSQSTDTGELFF.

This clone was detected only once. V is TRBV7-9 and J is TRBJ1-3, with no clear D. The CDR3 runs to 12 residues. In germline, CDR1 is SEHNR, CDR2 FQNEAQ (reference sequence). With 5 bases removed from V and 8 bases from J, the gap between germline ends came to 10 bases. The CDR3, as DNA: TGTGCCAGCAGCCCCCGGGCCCACACCATATATTTT. Amino acid sequence: CASSPRAHTIYF.

The chain couples TRBV7-6 to TRBJ2-5; 8 nucleotides agree with TRBD1. Unmatched junction bases numbered 5, after V lost 2 bases and J lost 0 bases. The CDR3 has 16 residues. The germline V gene encodes CDR1 SGHVS and CDR2 FNYEAQ. CDR3 residues: CASSLRAGGYQETQYF. The CDR3 nucleotides read TGTGCCAGCAGCTTACGGGCAGGGGGCTACCAAGAGACCCAGTACTTC.

This chain connects TRBV11-3 to TRBJ2-2, with D unresolved. The CDR3 loop spans 17 amino acids. CDR1 and CDR2 from the germline V gene are SGHNT and YENEEA. The germline V and J ends were trimmed by 4 bases and 0 bases, with 15 bases remaining between them. CDR3 residues: CASSSPRVGPNTGELFF. The CDR3 DNA reads as TGTGCCAGCAGCTCGCCTCGTGTGGGCCCGAACACCGGGGAGCTGTTTTTT.

V and J are TRBV5-6 and TRBJ2-1; TRBD2 matches 8 bases. The CDR3 has 17 residues. The trim removed 4 bases at V and 3 bases at J, leaving 12 bases unmatched. In germline, CDR1 is SGHDT, CDR2 YYEEEE. The CDR3 sequence: CASSPSGGLNFYNEQFF. The CDR3 DNA is TGTGCCAGCAGCCCGAGCGGGGGCCTTAACTTCTACAATGAGCAGTTCTTC.

CDR3 DNA: TGTGCCATCAGTGATTTGGGACTAGCGCACAATGAGCAGTTCTTC. The encoded protein is CAISDLGLAHNEQFF. The chain combines TRBV10-3 with TRBJ2-1; TRBD2 aligns across 10 bases. The trim removed 3 bases at V and 5 bases at J, leaving 4 bases unmatched. CDR1 and CDR2 (germline): ENHRY, SYGVKD. There are 15 residues in the CDR3.

This clone turned up a few times. The CDR3 nucleotides are TGTGCCAGCAGCTATACCCCGGGACCTAACTATGGCTACACCTTC. Residues: CASSYTPGPNYGYTF. This chain uses TRBV27 with TRBJ1-2; TRBD1 is a possible D gene (5 bases). Germline V gene lookup returns CDR1 MNHEY and CDR2 SMNVEV (reference sequence). This CDR3 spans 15 amino acids. V was shortened by 6 bases and J by 0 bases, with 14 bases between the two germline ends.

The chain combines TRBV5-8 with TRBJ2-5; D is unclear. The germline V gene has CDR1 SGHTS and CDR2 YDEGEE. Trimming pared 4 bases from V and 2 bases from J, leaving 12 bases between. The CDR3 has 14 amino acids. Here the CDR3 DNA reads TGTGCCAGCAGCCCCCCACACCTACAAGAGACCCAGTACTTC. The encoded protein is CASSPPHLQETQYF. The variable domain in full, with the rest retrieved from reference TRBV5-8 and TRBJ2-5, is EAGVTQSPTHLIKTRGQQATLRCSPISGHTSVYWYQQALGLGLQFLLWYDEGEERNRGNFPPRFSGRQFPNYSSELNVNALELEDSALYLCASSPPHLQETQYFGPGTRLLVL.

J is TRBJ2-3 and V is TRBV9; 9 bases align to TRBD2. The CDR3 runs 16 residues. V lost 0 bases, J lost 4 bases, and 6 bases stayed unmatched. Germline V lookup: CDR1 SGDLS, CDR2 YYNGEE. The CDR3 sequence is CASSVASGGIADTQYF. The CDR3 coding sequence is TGTGCCAGCAGCGTAGCCAGCGGGGGGATAGCAGATACGCAGTATTTT.

V gene TRBV5-6 combines with J gene TRBJ2-1; either TRBD1 or TRBD2 may supply D (6 bases each). V was cut by 0 bases and J by 0 bases, with 19 bases left in between. Germline values: CDR1 SGHDT, CDR2 YYEEEE. CDR3 length: 19 residues. CDR3 DNA: TGTGCCAGCAGCTTGGCTCGTCCAACGGGGGCAAGCTCCTACAATGAGCAGTTCTTC. This translates into CASSLARPTGASSYNEQFF.

The table lists this clone with a few counts. V and J are TRBV18 and TRBJ2-7; 9 bases map to TRBD1. After removal of 0 bases from V and 7 bases from J, the junction contained 4 bases not matched to a gene. Germline CDR1 KGHSH, CDR2 LQKENI. The CDR3 covers 14 residues. The CDR3 loop reads CASSPPGQGIEQYF. CDR3 bases: TGTGCCAGCTCACCACCCGGACAGGGGATAGAGCAGTACTTC.

CDR3 region: CASSIEQGGGTDTQYF. CDR3 bases: TGTGCCAGCAGCATCGAACAGGGGGGAGGCACAGATACGCAGTATTTT. This chain connects TRBV21-1 to TRBJ2-3; TRBD1 is the table's D call, not checked against the DNA. TRBV21-1 is marked as a pseudogene. The CDR3 length is 16 residues.

The rearrangement links TRBV9 to TRBJ1-2; unclear D gene. CDR1 and CDR2 from the germline V gene are SGDLS and YYNGEE. V was pared by 3 bases and J by 3 bases, with 15 bases between. The CDR3 length is 15 residues. The CDR3 nucleotides read TGTGCCAGCAGCGGCGGCCAGGCCCCCCACTATGGCTACACCTTC. Translated, it gives CASSGGQAPHYGYTF.

V is TRBV27 and J is TRBJ2-7, with 8 bases fitting TRBD1. Germline values: CDR1 MNHEY, CDR2 SMNVEV (reference sequence). With 6 bases clipped from V and 7 bases from J, the junction kept 11 bases outside the gene matches. This CDR3 region has 14 residues. The CDR3 protein is CASRNTGTGNEQYF. DNA of the CDR3: TGTGCCAGCAGAAATACCGGGACAGGCAATGAGCAGTACTTC.

This clone was detected a few times. The rearrangement uses TRBV7-9 and TRBJ2-5; D unresolved. The V end lost 6 bases, the J end lost 2 bases, and 13 bases lay between the germline ends. Germline CDR1 is SEHNR and CDR2 is FQNEAQ (reference sequence). CDR3 length: 14 amino acids. The CDR3 region is CASRGHSGQETQYF. The CDR3 region has the DNA TGTGCCAGCAGGGGCCACTCAGGACAAGAGACCCAGTACTTC.

The chain combines TRBV5-1 with TRBJ1-2, with D maybe TRBD1 (5 bases). The CDR3 is 17 amino acids. The germline V gene has CDR1 SGHRS and CDR2 YFSETQ. V shed 0 bases and J shed 5 bases, with 20 bases lying between them. CDR3 region: CASSLAWDRRLGYGYTF. The CDR3 bases are TGCGCCAGCAGCTTGGCCTGGGACCGCCGTCTGGGATATGGCTACACCTTC. Full variable domain (rest looked up from reference TRBV5-1 and TRBJ1-2): KAGVTQTPRYLIKTRGQQVTLSCSPISGHRSVSWYQQTPGQGLQFLFEYFSETQRNKGNFPGRFSGRQFSNSRSEMNVSTLELGDSALYLCASSLAWDRRLGYGYTFGSGTRLTVV.

The rearrangement uses TRBV6-1 and TRBJ1-5, with 7 bases fitting TRBD1. Losses at the gene ends were 6 bases for V and 2 bases for J; bases not matched to a gene: 7. Germline V CDR1 and CDR2: MNHNS, SASEGT. This CDR3 spans 15 amino acids. The DNA of the CDR3 is TGTGCCAGCAGCTACGACAGGGTGGGCAATCAGCCCCAGCATTTT. Encoded protein: CASSYDRVGNQPQHF.

The rearrangement links TRBV12-5 to TRBJ2-3; D is unclear. The germline V gene encodes CDR1 LGHNT and CDR2 FRNRAP. The CDR3 is 14 amino acids. V was shortened by 0 bases and J by 3 bases, with 7 bases between the two germline ends. The DNA for the CDR3 is TGTGCTAGTGGTTTGGTAATCAGTACAGATACGCAGTATTTT. Translating gives CASGLVISTDTQYF.

The V and J genes are TRBV4-3 and TRBJ1-1; 10 bases are a match to TRBD1. V lost 11 bases, J lost 2 bases, and 11 bases stayed unmatched. Per the germline V gene, CDR1 is LGHNA and CDR2 is YSLEER. The CDR3 loop spans 15 amino acids. CDR3 amino acids: CASSPGTGVNTEAFF. CDR3 coding DNA: TGCGCCTCCAGCCCCGGGACAGGGGTTAACACTGAAGCTTTCTTT.

CDR3 sequence: CASSRGATDTQYF. CDR3 nucleotides: TGTGCCAGCAGTCGCGGGGCCACAGATACGCAGTATTTT. V usage is TRBV9 and J usage is TRBJ2-3, with D maybe TRBD2 (6 bases). V lost 5 bases to trimming and J lost 2 bases, with 9 bases between them. The CDR3 runs 13 residues. The germline V gene has CDR1 SGDLS and CDR2 YYNGEE.

The chain joins TRBV20-1 to TRBJ2-7, with D possibly matching TRBD1 (5 bases). The germline gives CDR1 DFQATT, CDR2 SNEGSKA (reference sequence). Between the trimmed V and J ends, which lost 4 bases and 3 bases, there was a span of 7 bases. The CDR3 has 11 amino acids. DNA for the CDR3: TGCAGTGCTACCACAGGCTACGAGCAGTACTTC. Residues: CSATTGYEQYF.

This clone was picked up one time. The chain is built from TRBV6-6 and TRBJ1-1; 8 nucleotides match TRBD1. The CDR3 loop spans 13 amino acids. CDR1 is MNHNY and CDR2 is SVGAGI in the germline V gene (reference sequence). Trimming took 5 bases from V and 5 from J; bases not matched to a gene: 4. CDR3 residues: CASSPRQGTEAFF. CDR3 in DNA: TGTGCCAGCAGTCCTCGACAGGGGACTGAAGCTTTCTTT.

In nucleotides, the CDR3 is TGCAGCGTTGAGGCTGACACTGAAGCTTTCTTT. Protein sequence: CSVEADTEAFF. The rearrangement uses TRBV29-1 and TRBJ1-1; D not resolved. CDR1 is SQVTM, CDR2 ANQGSEA, per germline. The CDR3 runs to 11 residues. V lost 3 bases, J lost 3 bases, and 5 bases lay in between.

The gene calls are TRBV10-2 and TRBJ1-1; 8 bases match TRBD1. The CDR3 covers 12 residues. V shed 6 bases and J 4 bases; nucleotides not matched to a gene: 1. Germline-derived CDR1 and CDR2 are WSHSY and SAAADI. Here the CDR3 DNA reads TGCGCCAGCAGGACAGGGGTCACTGAAGCTTTCTTT. It specifies CASRTGVTEAFF.